A single sample gave rise to the 7 T cell receptor beta chains below, sequenced in a study of shared clonotypes between healthy human individuals (dated by TCRdb to about 2020). Receptors were amplified or captured by the immunoSEQ multiplex PCR assay. Here the immuneACCESS table is served through TCRdb, limited to in-frame sequences with V and J called. Missing clones are a known gap in these copies; in checked studies unresolved V genes cover under half, and the rest lacks a known reason. For this sample the table gives around 2.1 million clones, of which more than 85% were detected only once. Around 1.7% of the sample is held by the ten biggest clonotypes. CD8 naive samples were obtained by positive selection for CCR7 among CD45RO-negative cells, yielding a CD45RA+CCR7+ population from which TemRA cells were excluded. Sequences were obtained from naive CD8+ T cells from PBMCs. Sample cell subset or site, as interpreted from the label and publication: CD45RA+CCR7+. The source is a man aged 18-30 years in good health. Some clones in this sample may be carry-over from other donors' samples.

The chain has TRBV19 and TRBJ2-7; 9 nucleotides agree with TRBD1. The CDR3 covers 16 residues. The J segment lost 0 bases and the V segment lost 6 bases, leaving 9 bases of the junction unmatched. Germline V gene sequence: CDR1 LNHDA, CDR2 SQIVND (reference sequence). The CDR3 region is CASSYRGPSISYEQYF. The CDR3 DNA sequence: TGTGCCAGTAGCTACAGGGGGCCCTCCATCTCCTACGAGCAGTACTTC.

The V and J genes are TRBV7-6 and TRBJ2-7, with D tentatively TRBD1 (6 bases). The CDR3 runs to 15 residues. Germline-derived CDR1 and CDR2 are SGHVS and FNYEAQ. V was shortened by 6 bases and J by 0 bases, with 15 bases between the two germline ends. The CDR3 DNA is TGTGCCAGCAGTATAGGGGCAGGGGTCTCCTACGAGCAGTACTTC. Its protein product is CASSIGAGVSYEQYF. The whole variable domain, filled in from reference TRBV7-6 and TRBJ2-7, reads GAGVSQSPRYKVTKRGQDVALRCDPISGHVSLYWYRQALGQGPEFLTYFNYEAQQDKSGLPNDRFSAERPEGSISTLTIQRTEQRDSAMYRCASSIGAGVSYEQYFGPGTRLTVT.

The CDR3 loop reads CASSSRAGTEKGYSNQPQHF. CDR3 in DNA: TGTGCCAGTAGTTCACGCGCCGGGACGGAGAAGGGGTATAGCAATCAGCCCCAGCATTTT. The V and J genes are TRBV19 and TRBJ1-5; weak D call: TRBD1 (5 bases). The CDR3 has 20 residues. Trimming took 5 bases from V and 0 from J, leaving 26 bases between them. Germline CDR1 and CDR2: LNHDA and SQIVND (reference sequence). Looking up the rest from reference TRBV19 and TRBJ1-5 gives the full variable domain: DGGITQSPKYLFRKEGQNVTLSCEQNLNHDAMYWYRQDPGQGLRLIYYSQIVNDFQKGDIAEGYSVSREKKESFPLTVTSAQKNPTAFYLCASSSRAGTEKGYSNQPQHFGDGTRLSIL.

The chain uses TRBV6-5 and TRBJ1-2; TRBD1 is a possible D gene (6 bases). Germline loops: CDR1 MNHEY, CDR2 SVGAGI. There are 15 residues in the CDR3. With 2 bases removed from V and 4 bases from J, the gap between germline ends came to 14 bases. The CDR3 protein is CASSYRNRVSYGYTF. The CDR3 DNA reads as TGTGCCAGCAGTTACCGGAACAGGGTATCCTATGGCTACACCTTC.

The rearrangement links TRBV4-1 to TRBJ2-5; D is undetermined. V lost 2 bases to trimming and J lost 0 bases, with 13 bases between them. The length of the CDR3 is 16 residues. Germline loops: CDR1 MGHRA, CDR2 YSYEKL. The CDR3 is CASSQLEKQYQETQYF. In nucleotides, the CDR3 is TGCGCCAGCAGCCAATTAGAAAAGCAGTACCAAGAGACCCAGTACTTC.

In the case of this clone: The same CDR3 is also encoded by other DNA sequences in this sample. The chain couples TRBV19 to TRBJ2-1; 8 bases are shared with TRBD1. Unmatched junction bases numbered 1, after V lost 1 base and J lost 2 bases. Germline V CDR1 and CDR2: LNHDA, SQIVND (reference sequence). The CDR3 runs 15 residues. CDR3 sequence (DNA): TGTGCCAGTAGTATAGCAGGGGGCCCCTACAATGAGCAGTTCTTC. Encoded protein: CASSIAGGPYNEQFF. Complete variable domain (other parts from reference TRBV19 and TRBJ2-1): DGGITQSPKYLFRKEGQNVTLSCEQNLNHDAMYWYRQDPGQGLRLIYYSQIVNDFQKGDIAEGYSVSREKKESFPLTVTSAQKNPTAFYLCASSIAGGPYNEQFFGPGTRLTVL.

V and J are TRBV5-6 and TRBJ2-7; 9 bases agree with TRBD2. Germline CDR1 and CDR2: SGHDT and YYEEEE. This CDR3 is 15 amino acids long. Trimming cost V 3 bases and J 2 bases; bases outside gene matches: 6. This CDR3 is CASSSEREVAYEQYF. The CDR3 bases are TGTGCCAGCAGCTCGGAGCGGGAGGTAGCCTACGAGCAGTACTTC.